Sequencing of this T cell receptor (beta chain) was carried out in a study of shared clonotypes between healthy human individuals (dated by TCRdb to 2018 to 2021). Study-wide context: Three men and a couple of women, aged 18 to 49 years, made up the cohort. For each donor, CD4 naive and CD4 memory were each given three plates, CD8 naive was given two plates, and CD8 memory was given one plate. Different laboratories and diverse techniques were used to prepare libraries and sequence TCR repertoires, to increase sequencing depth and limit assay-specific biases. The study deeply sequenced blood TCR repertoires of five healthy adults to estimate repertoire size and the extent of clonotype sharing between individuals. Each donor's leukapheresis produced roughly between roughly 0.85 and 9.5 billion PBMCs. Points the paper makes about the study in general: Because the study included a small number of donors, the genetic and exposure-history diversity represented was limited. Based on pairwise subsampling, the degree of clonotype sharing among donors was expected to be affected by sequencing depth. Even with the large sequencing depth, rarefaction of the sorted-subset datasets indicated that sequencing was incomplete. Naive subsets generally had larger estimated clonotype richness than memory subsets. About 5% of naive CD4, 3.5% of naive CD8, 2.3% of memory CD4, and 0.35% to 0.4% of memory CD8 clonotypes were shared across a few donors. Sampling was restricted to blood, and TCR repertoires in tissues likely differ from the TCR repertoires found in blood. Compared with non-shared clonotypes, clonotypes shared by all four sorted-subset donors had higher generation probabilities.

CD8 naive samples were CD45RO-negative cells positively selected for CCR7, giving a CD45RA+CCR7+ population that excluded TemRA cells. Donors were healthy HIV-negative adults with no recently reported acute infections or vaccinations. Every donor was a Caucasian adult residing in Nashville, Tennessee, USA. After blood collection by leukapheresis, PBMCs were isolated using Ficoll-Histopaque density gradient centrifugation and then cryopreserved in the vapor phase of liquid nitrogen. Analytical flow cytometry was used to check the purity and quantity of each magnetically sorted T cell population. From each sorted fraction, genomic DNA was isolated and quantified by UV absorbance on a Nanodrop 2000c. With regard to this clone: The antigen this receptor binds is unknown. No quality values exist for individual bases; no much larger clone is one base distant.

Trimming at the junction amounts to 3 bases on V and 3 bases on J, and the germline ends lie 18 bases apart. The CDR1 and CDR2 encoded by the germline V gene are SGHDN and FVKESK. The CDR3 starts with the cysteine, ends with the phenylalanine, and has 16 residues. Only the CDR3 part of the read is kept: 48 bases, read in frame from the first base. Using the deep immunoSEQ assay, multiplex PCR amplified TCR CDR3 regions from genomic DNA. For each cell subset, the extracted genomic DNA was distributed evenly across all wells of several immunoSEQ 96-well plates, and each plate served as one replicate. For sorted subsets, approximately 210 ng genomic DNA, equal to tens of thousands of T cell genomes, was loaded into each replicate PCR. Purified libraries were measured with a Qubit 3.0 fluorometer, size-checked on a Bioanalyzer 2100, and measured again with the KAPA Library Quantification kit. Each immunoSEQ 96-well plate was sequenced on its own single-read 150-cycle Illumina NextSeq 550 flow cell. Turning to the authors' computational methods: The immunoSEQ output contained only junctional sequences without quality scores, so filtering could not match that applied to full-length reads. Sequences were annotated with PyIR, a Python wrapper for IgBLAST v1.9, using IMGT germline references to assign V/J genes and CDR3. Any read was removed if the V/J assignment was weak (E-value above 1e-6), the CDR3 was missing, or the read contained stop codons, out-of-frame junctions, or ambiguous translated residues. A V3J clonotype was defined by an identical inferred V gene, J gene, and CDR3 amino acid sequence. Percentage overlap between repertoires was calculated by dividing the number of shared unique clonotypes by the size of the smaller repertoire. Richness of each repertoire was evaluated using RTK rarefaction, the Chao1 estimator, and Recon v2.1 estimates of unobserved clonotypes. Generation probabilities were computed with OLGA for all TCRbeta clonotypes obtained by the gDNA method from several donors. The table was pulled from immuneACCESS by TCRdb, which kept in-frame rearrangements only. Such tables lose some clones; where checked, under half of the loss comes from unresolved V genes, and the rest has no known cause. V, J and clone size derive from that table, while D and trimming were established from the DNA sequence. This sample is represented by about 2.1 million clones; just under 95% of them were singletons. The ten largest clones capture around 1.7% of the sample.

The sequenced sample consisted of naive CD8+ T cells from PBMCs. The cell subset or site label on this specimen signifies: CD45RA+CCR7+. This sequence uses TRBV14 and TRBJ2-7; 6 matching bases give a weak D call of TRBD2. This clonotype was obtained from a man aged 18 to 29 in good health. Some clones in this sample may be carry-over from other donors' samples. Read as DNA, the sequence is TGTGCCAGCAGCCAGCCCTCGGGACTGCCAGTCTACGAGCAGTACTTC. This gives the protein CASSQPSGLPVYEQYF.